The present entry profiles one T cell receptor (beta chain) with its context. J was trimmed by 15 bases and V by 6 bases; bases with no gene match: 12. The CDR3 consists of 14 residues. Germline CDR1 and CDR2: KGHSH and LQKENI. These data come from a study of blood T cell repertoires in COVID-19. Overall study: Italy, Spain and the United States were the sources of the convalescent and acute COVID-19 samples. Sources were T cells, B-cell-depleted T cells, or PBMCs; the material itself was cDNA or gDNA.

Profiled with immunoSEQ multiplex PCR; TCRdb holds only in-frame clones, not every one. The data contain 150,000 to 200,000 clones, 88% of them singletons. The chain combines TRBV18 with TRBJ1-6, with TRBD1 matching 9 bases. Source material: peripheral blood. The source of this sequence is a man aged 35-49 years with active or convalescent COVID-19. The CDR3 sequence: CASSPGQGYSGLHF. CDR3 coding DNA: TGTGCCAGCTCTCCGGGACAGGGCTATAGTGGCCTCCACTTT.